This TCR beta chain was profiled in a study of multiple sclerosis patients with progressive multifocal leukoencephalopathy. Overall study results and limits: Clones expanded at PML were already present before and during natalizumab.

Stated time point: time of PML onset. After 16 to 56 months on natalizumab, the natalizumab-treated patients developed PML. T3 refers to blood collected at the onset of PML. As to this clone: The antigen remains undetermined.

Synthetic inline TR CDR3 controls covering all V-J pairings were spiked into each PCR. Only in-frame clones appear in the TCRdb table, and some are missing; sequencing was by immunoSEQ multiplex PCR. Here the sample spans more than 30,000 clones, roughly 89% being singletons. The CDR3 has 13 residues. V lost 10 bases, J lost 6 bases, and 5 bases stayed unmatched. Germline V gives CDR1 LNHDA, CDR2 SQIVND (reference sequence). This specimen was PBMCs, taken from a patient treated with natalizumab. The clonotype comes from a woman aged 40 to 50 with progressive multifocal leukoencephalopathy. The rearrangement links TRBV19 to TRBJ2-7; 14 bases match TRBD2. The CDR3 is CATGTSGSLEQYF. The CDR3 nucleotides are TGTGCCACAGGGACTAGCGGGAGTCTCGAGCAGTACTTC.